These 17 T cell receptor beta chains were sequenced from one sample in a study of response to subunit inactivated influenza vaccine. TCRdb recomputed calls from the RT-PCR reads with MiXCR, one row per CDR3 protein. The repertoire has about 800,000 distinct CDR3 sequences, roughly 20% of them found once; the top ten carry around 9.6%. The starting material was PBMCs from blood, obtained 5 days after vaccination. The origin of the receptors is a man aged 45-60 years who received an inactivated influenza vaccine.

This clonotype was seen a handful of times. The V call is TRBV20-1, the J call TRBJ1-1; TRBD1 matches 9 bases. Germline CDR1 reads DFQATT; CDR2 reads SNEGSKA (reference sequence). J gave up 6 bases and V 6 bases, and 14 bases lay outside the gene matches. The CDR3 contains 15 residues. CDR3 in DNA: TGCAGTGCGGAGCGGACAGGGGTCGGCGGCGCTGAAGCTTTCTTT. It encodes CSAERTGVGGAEAFF.

J is TRBJ2-5 and V is TRBV25-1, with D perhaps matching TRBD1 (6 bases). There are 14 residues in the CDR3. V dropped 5 bases and J dropped 4 bases, with 14 bases sitting between them. Germline loops: CDR1 MGHDK, CDR2 SYGVNS. Here the CDR3 DNA reads TGTGCCAGCAGTCCAGGGGTAGTAGGAGAGACCCAGTACTTC. It encodes CASSPGVVGETQYF.

This clonotype was detected a few times. The chain joins TRBV7-9 to TRBJ1-1, with TRBD1 identical over 7 bases. This CDR3 region has 15 residues. J lost 0 bases, V lost 5 bases, and 6 bases had no gene match. Germline CDR1 is SEHNR and CDR2 is FQNEAQ (reference sequence). The CDR3 DNA sequence: TGTGCCAGCAGCACGGGACAGACTATGAACACTGAAGCTTTCTTT. Encoded protein: CASSTGQTMNTEAFF.

The chain employs TRBV4-3 and TRBJ1-2, with no clear D. Between the trimmed V and J ends, which lost 1 base and 1 base, there was a span of 16 bases. CDR3 length: 17 residues. Germline CDR1 and CDR2: LGHNA and YSLEER. The CDR3 DNA sequence: TGCGCCAGCAGCCAAGCGCGGACCGGAGCCTATAACTATGGCTACACCTTC. This codes for CASSQARTGAYNYGYTF.

This clonotype has only a few counts. V and J are TRBV7-2 and TRBJ1-2; D may be TRBD1 (6 bases). CDR1 SGHTA and CDR2 FQGNSA come from the germline V gene. CDR3 length equals 13 residues. V was cut by 4 bases and J by 2 bases, with 8 bases left in between. This chain's CDR3 is CASSSTGNYGYTF. The CDR3 DNA follows: TGTGCCAGCAGCTCTACAGGGAACTATGGCTACACCTTC.

This clonotype appeared a few times. V is TRBV10-3 and J is TRBJ1-3; the match to TRBD1 covers 9 bases. V dropped 2 bases and J dropped 2; count of bases not matched to a gene: 10. This CDR3 region has 18 residues. CDR1 and CDR2 from the germline V gene are ENHRY and SYGVKD. This chain's CDR3 is CAISEPSGQGTPGNTIYF. CDR3 nucleotides: TGTGCCATCAGTGAGCCCTCGGGACAGGGAACCCCTGGAAACACCATATATTTT.

This clonotype has a handful of counts. The chain carries TRBV4-3 and TRBJ1-2; the D gene is possibly TRBD1 (5 bases). This CDR3 contains 14 residues. V was shortened by 0 bases and J by 3 bases, with 8 bases between the two germline ends. Germline CDR1 is LGHNA and CDR2 is YSLEER. The CDR3 loop is CASSQDTRDYGYTF. In DNA, the CDR3 is TGCGCCAGCAGCCAAGATACCAGGGACTATGGCTACACCTTC.

In this sample, this clonotype turned up a few times. The rearrangement links TRBV30 to TRBJ2-7, with 11 nucleotides matching TRBD1. This CDR3 contains 11 residues. V lost 8 bases, J lost 4 bases, and 1 base stayed unmatched. CDR1 and CDR2 from the germline V gene are GTSNPN and SVGIG (reference sequence). CDR3 in DNA: TGTGCCGGGGACAGGGGGTACGAGCAGTACTTC. It specifies CAGDRGYEQYF.

The rearrangement uses TRBV10-3 and TRBJ2-3; 8 bases fit TRBD2. V lost 4 bases and J lost 5; bases outside the gene matches: 8. The CDR3 is 15 residues long. The germline CDR1 and CDR2 sequences are ENHRY and SYGVKD. The CDR3 DNA is TGTGCCATCAGTGGGGTTCGAGCGGGAGTAGATACGCAGTATTTT. Residues: CAISGVRAGVDTQYF.

This clonotype appeared a few times. The J gene is TRBJ2-5, the V gene TRBV28; tentative D call: TRBD1 (5 bases). Trimming removed 3 bases at V and 9 bases at J, with 17 bases between. Germline V CDR1 and CDR2: MDHEN, SYDVKM. The CDR3 is made up of 14 amino acids. In DNA form, the CDR3 reads TGTGCCAGCAGTTTGTCGGGTGGTAGCAGGGCCCAGTACTTC. This sequence encodes CASSLSGGSRAQYF. Using reference TRBV28 and TRBJ2-5 for the parts outside the CDR3, the full variable domain is DVKVTQSSRYLVKRTGEKVFLECVQDMDHENMFWYRQDPGLGLRLIYFSYDVKMKEKGDIPEGYSVSREKKERFSLILESASTNQTSMYLCASSLSGGSRAQYFGPGTRLLVL.

This clonotype was seen repeatedly, ten times or more. The J gene is TRBJ2-7, the V gene TRBV28, with 7 bases identical to TRBD1. V trimming: 4 bases; J trimming: 3 bases; junction bases outside the gene matches: 6. This CDR3 region has 14 residues. The germline V gene encodes CDR1 MDHEN and CDR2 SYDVKM. The CDR3 is CASSSTGFSYEQYF. Written as DNA, the CDR3 is TGTGCCAGCAGTTCGACAGGGTTCAGCTACGAGCAGTACTTC.

The chain uses TRBV7-9 and TRBJ2-1; 12 positions match TRBD1. Germline V gene data show CDR1 as SEHNR and CDR2 as FQNEAQ (reference sequence). V gave up 6 bases and J gave up 7 bases; unmatched junction bases: 7. CDR3 size: 15 residues. The CDR3 region is CASRTPGQGANEQFF. The CDR3 DNA reads TGTGCCAGCAGAACCCCGGGACAGGGGGCAAATGAGCAGTTCTTC.

This chain joins TRBV2 and TRBJ2-1, with TRBD2 matching 13 bases. Germline CDR1 reads SNHLY; CDR2 reads FYNNEI. This CDR3 contains 18 residues. CDR3 sequence reads: CTLSPGLAGQSSYNEQFF. Written as DNA, the CDR3 is TGTACCCTCAGTCCGGGACTAGCGGGGCAGAGCTCCTACAATGAGCAGTTCTTC.

The chain couples TRBV7-6 to TRBJ2-7; possible D gene TRBD2, 5 bases. The CDR3 runs 17 residues. Germline assignment: CDR1 SGHVS and CDR2 FNYEAQ. Between the trimmed V and J ends, which lost 1 base and 3 bases, there was a span of 19 bases. The DNA for the CDR3 is TGTGCCAGCAGCTTAGGTTCCGCTTGGGAGATGCGCTACGAGCAGTACTTC. Translated: CASSLGSAWEMRYEQYF. Full variable domain (rest looked up from reference TRBV7-6 and TRBJ2-7): GAGVSQSPRYKVTKRGQDVALRCDPISGHVSLYWYRQALGQGPEFLTYFNYEAQQDKSGLPNDRFSAERPEGSISTLTIQRTEQRDSAMYRCASSLGSAWEMRYEQYFGPGTRLTVT.

This clonotype was counted many times. J is TRBJ2-1 and V is TRBV20-1, with 12 bases matching TRBD2. The CDR3 has 14 amino acids. Looked up from germline, CDR1 is DFQATT and CDR2 is SNEGSKA (reference sequence). After removal of 6 bases from V and 2 bases from J, the junction contained 2 bases not matched to a gene. The CDR3 DNA is TGCAGTGCCCGGACTAGCGGGGCCTACAATGAGCAGTTCTTC. As protein: CSARTSGAYNEQFF.

This chain connects TRBV20-1 to TRBJ2-7; tentative D call: TRBD2 (7 bases). With 8 bases removed from V and 2 bases from J, the gap between germline ends came to 16 bases. Germline V gene sequence: CDR1 DFQATT, CDR2 SNEGSKA (reference sequence). CDR3 length: 13 amino acids. The CDR3 DNA is TGCAGTACAGGGAGGGGGGCCACCTACGAGCAGTACTTC. It codes for CSTGRGATYEQYF.

This clonotype was observed many times. The rearrangement joins TRBV20-1 to TRBJ2-3; TRBD2 agrees at 9 bases. The germline CDR1 and CDR2 sequences are DFQATT and SNEGSKA (reference sequence). This CDR3 region has 15 residues. CDR3 protein: CSKLGASGVTDTQYF. The CDR3 coding sequence is TGCAGCAAGTTAGGGGCTAGCGGGGTGACAGATACGCAGTATTTT.